The present T cell receptor (beta chain) was sequenced within a study of response to subunit inactivated influenza vaccine. General study points: Authors suggested few new T cells are recruited by each seasonal influenza vaccination.

There are a few counts of this clonotype. The antigen remains unidentified. One entry per CDR3 protein results from TCRdb running MiXCR on the RT-PCR reads. The sample holds about 500,000 distinct CDR3 sequences, 16% seen once. Trimming cost V 6 bases and J 0 bases, with 12 bases left between them. CDR1 is MNHEY and CDR2 is SMNVEV in the germline V gene (reference sequence). The CDR3 totals 15 residues. This sample comprised CD4+ T cells sorted from PBMCs, obtained around 25 months after vaccination. V and J are TRBV27 and TRBJ1-5; no clear D gene. The clonotype was recovered from a man in his fifties or sixties who received an inactivated influenza vaccine. Written as DNA, the CDR3 is TGTGCCAGCAGACCAAACAGCCATAGCAATCAGCCCCAGCATTTT. It specifies CASRPNSHSNQPQHF.